The next 28 T cell receptor beta chains were all read from a single sample in a study of T cell repertoires in cytomegalovirus infection. Using its own MiXCR run on the reads, TCRdb lists one record per CDR3 protein. The sample yields about 330,000 distinct CDR3 sequences, roughly a third seen once. For these TCRs, the target antigens are not known. The sample here was cultured PBMCs, taken from culture after CMV antigen stimulation. These receptors all come from a human donor in good health (CMV status not recorded). Some clones in this sample may be carry-over from other donors' samples.

The V call is TRBV25-1, the J call TRBJ2-4, with 12 nucleotides matching TRBD1. The CDR3 is 16 amino acids. Germline values: CDR1 MGHDK, CDR2 SYGVNS. After removal of 8 bases from V and 3 bases from J, the junction contained 8 bases not matched to a gene. CDR3 in amino acids: CASGGTGGDGKNIQYF. DNA for the CDR3: TGTGCCAGCGGGGGGACAGGGGGCGACGGCAAAAACATTCAGTACTTC.

This clonotype was counted only a few times. The V gene is TRBV6-2 or TRBV6-3, the J gene TRBJ1-5; maybe TRBD1 (5 bases). With 0 bases removed from V and 1 base from J, the gap between germline ends came to 16 bases. CDR1 MNHEY and CDR2 SVGEGT come from the germline V gene. This CDR3 spans 18 amino acids. CDR3 sequence: CASSYSGRALGSNQPQHF. The CDR3 nucleotides read TGTGCCAGCAGTTACTCCGGCAGGGCCCTGGGGAGCAATCAGCCCCAGCATTTT.

V usage is TRBV7-9 and J usage is TRBJ2-2; 13 nucleotides agree with TRBD2. CDR1 SEHNR and CDR2 FQNEAQ come from the germline V gene (reference sequence). J was trimmed by 5 bases and V by 4 bases; bases with no gene match: 4. CDR3 length equals 16 residues. The CDR3 loop is CASSSGLAGVTGELFF. CDR3 coding DNA: TGTGCCAGCAGCTCCGGACTAGCGGGAGTAACCGGGGAGCTGTTTTTT.

A single count supports this clonotype. The chain couples TRBV7-2 to TRBJ2-5; D unresolved. CDR3 length: 15 residues. Germline assignment: CDR1 SGHTA and CDR2 FQGNSA. Trimming cost V 4 bases and J 5 bases, with 17 bases left between them. CDR3 loop: CASSYSPLLGETQYF. The CDR3 DNA sequence: TGTGCCAGCAGCTACTCCCCGTTACTGGGGGAGACCCAGTACTTC.

The table lists this clonotype with a count of one. The chain combines TRBV6-2 or TRBV6-3 with TRBJ2-7; TRBD1 agrees at 10 bases. The germline V gene encodes CDR1 MNHEY and CDR2 SVGEGT. The CDR3 has 16 amino acids. With 5 bases clipped from V and 7 bases from J, the junction kept 14 bases outside the gene matches. CDR3 coding DNA: TGTGCCAGCAGTCCGTCGACAGGGGGCTTAAATCGGGAGCAGTACTTC. Translating gives CASSPSTGGLNREQYF.

This clonotype was picked up many times. This chain joins TRBV6-1 and TRBJ2-1, with 14 positions matching TRBD2. This CDR3 comprises 16 residues. With 5 bases clipped from V and 8 bases from J, the junction kept 8 bases outside the gene matches. CDR1 is MNHNS, CDR2 SASEGT, per germline. In DNA, the CDR3 is TGTGCCAGCAGTCCCATCGGGACTAGCGGGAGTGATGAGCAGTTCTTC. Translating it yields CASSPIGTSGSDEQFF.

The chain links TRBV4-1 to TRBJ2-1; TRBD2 might be the D (5 bases). Germline V gene sequence: CDR1 MGHRA, CDR2 YSYEKL. The CDR3 covers 15 residues. V was cut by 6 bases and J by 7 bases, with 19 bases left in between. This chain's CDR3 is CASSFVANLGNEQFF. Here the CDR3 DNA reads TGCGCCAGCAGTTTTGTAGCGAACCTAGGGAATGAGCAGTTCTTC.

The chain has TRBV18 and TRBJ1-4; TRBD1 agrees at 9 bases. V lost 3 bases, J lost 7 bases, and 12 bases stayed unmatched. The CDR3 spans 17 residues. Germline CDR1 reads KGHSH; CDR2 reads LQKENI. The CDR3 loop is CASSPYLSGTGSEKLFF. Here the CDR3 DNA reads TGTGCCAGCTCACCCTACTTATCCGGGACAGGGAGTGAAAAACTGTTTTTT.

This clonotype came up a few times. The chain has TRBV5-1 and TRBJ2-3; D remains unclear. Trimming pared 3 bases from V and 2 bases from J, leaving 10 bases between. CDR1 and CDR2 (germline): SGHRS, YFSETQ. The CDR3 extends over 14 amino acids. The CDR3: CASSSGRDTDTQYF. CDR3 sequence (DNA): TGCGCCAGCAGCTCTGGTAGGGACACAGATACGCAGTATTTT.

This clonotype was detected only a few times. The chain has TRBV6-1 and TRBJ2-6; D possibly corresponds to TRBD2 (6 bases). This CDR3 region has 18 residues. CDR1 is MNHNS, CDR2 SASEGT, per germline. Trimming pared 7 bases from V and 4 bases from J, leaving 23 bases between. The chain's CDR3 is CASIGGTASLLGANVLTF. In DNA, the CDR3 is TGTGCCAGCATAGGAGGGACTGCCTCACTCTTGGGGGCCAACGTCCTGACTTTC.

The J gene is TRBJ1-3, the V gene TRBV25-1, with 7 bases matching TRBD1. The CDR3 is made up of 14 amino acids. Germline CDR1 MGHDK, CDR2 SYGVNS. With V trimmed by 4 bases and J by 1 base, 1 base remained unmatched. This chain's CDR3 is CASSVQGSGNTIYF. CDR3 DNA: TGTGCCAGCAGTGTACAGGGGTCTGGAAACACCATATATTTT.

This clonotype was seen only a few times. This sequence joins TRBV19 and TRBJ1-1, with D tentatively TRBD1 (5 bases). V gave up 3 bases and J gave up 5 bases, with 19 bases separating them. The CDR3 is made up of 16 amino acids. Germline values: CDR1 LNHDA, CDR2 SQIVND (reference sequence). CDR3 loop: CASSIGALSSWTEAFF. The CDR3 coding sequence is TGTGCCAGTAGTATCGGGGCGCTTTCTTCGTGGACTGAAGCTTTCTTT.

This clonotype was seen only a few times. This chain joins TRBV7-9 and TRBJ2-7; 8 bases fit TRBD1. Germline V gene sequence: CDR1 SEHNR, CDR2 FQNEAQ (reference sequence). Germline trimming cut 4 bases from V and 6 bases from J; bases unmatched to any gene: 8. The CDR3 consists of 14 residues. CDR3 nucleotides: TGTGCCAGCAGCTCGACGTCGGGACAGGTCGAGCAGTACGTC. It is translated as CASSSTSGQVEQYV.

V gene TRBV20-1 combines with J gene TRBJ1-5; TRBD1 matches at 8 bases. After removal of 3 bases from V and 4 bases from J, the junction contained 2 bases not matched to a gene. The CDR3 is 13 residues long. Germline V gene data show CDR1 as DFQATT and CDR2 as SNEGSKA (reference sequence). The CDR3 region is CSASTGGNQPQHF. CDR3 DNA sequence: TGCAGTGCTAGCACAGGGGGAAATCAGCCCCAGCATTTT.

By share of the sample, this clonotype is medium-sized. The chain is built from TRBV12-3 or TRBV12-4 and TRBJ1-4; the D gene is possibly TRBD1 (6 bases). This CDR3 is built from 14 residues. V was clipped by 3 bases and J by 8 bases, with 13 bases between them. The CDR3 bases are TGTGCCAGCAGTTTCGGGACATGGGACGAAAAACTGTTTTTT. Translated, it gives CASSFGTWDEKLFF.

This rearrangement joins TRBV7-9 to TRBJ2-1; D remains ambiguous. Germline CDR1 reads SEHNR; CDR2 reads FQNEAQ (reference sequence). The CDR3 totals 12 residues. V lost 4 bases and J 9 bases, leaving 10 bases between the germline ends. The DNA of the CDR3 is TGTGCCAGCAGCTCCGATTTTGGTGAGCAGTTCTTC. It specifies CASSSDFGEQFF.

This chain links TRBV7-2 with TRBJ2-7; 9 bases map to TRBD1. Losses at the gene ends were 3 bases for V and 4 bases for J; bases not matched to a gene: 7. This CDR3 has 15 residues. Germline-derived CDR1 and CDR2 are SGHTA and FQGNSA. In nucleotides, the CDR3 is TGTGCCAGCAGCTTGGGGACAGGGTCTGATTACGAGCAGTACTTC. Translating it yields CASSLGTGSDYEQYF. The full variable domain, in which reference TRBV7-2 and TRBJ2-7 provide the parts outside the CDR3, is GAGVSQSPSNKVTEKGKDVELRCDPISGHTALYWYRQSLGQGLEFLIYFQGNSAPDKSGLPSDRFSAERTGGSVSTLTIQRTQQEDSAVYLCASSLGTGSDYEQYFGPGTRLTVT.

This clonotype was observed at least ten times. V usage is TRBV7-6 and J usage is TRBJ2-3; D not certain. The V gene lost 0 bases and the J gene lost 2 bases, with 21 bases spanning the gap. Germline lookup yields CDR1 SGHVS and CDR2 FNYEAQ. This CDR3 contains 19 residues. CDR3 bases: TGTGCCAGCAGCTTAGCGCTCGGCAACGAGACGCTACCCACAGATACGCAGTATTTT. Its protein is CASSLALGNETLPTDTQYF.

The chain carries TRBV7-2 and TRBJ1-3, with TRBD1 as a possible D gene (5 bases). This CDR3 comprises 14 residues. V was pared by 9 bases and J by 0 bases, with 12 bases between. The germline gives CDR1 SGHTA, CDR2 FQGNSA. The CDR3 protein is CASRPGLSGNTIYF. The CDR3 DNA follows: TGTGCCAGTCGGCCAGGGCTCTCTGGAAACACCATATATTTT.

The chain uses TRBV19 and TRBJ2-7; D not certain. This CDR3 is built from 15 residues. Germline CDR1 LNHDA, CDR2 SQIVND (reference sequence). V lost 6 bases to trimming and J lost 0 bases, with 15 bases between them. For the CDR3, the DNA is TGTGCCAGTAGCTCCATTGAGGCGAGCTCCTACGAGCAGTACTTC. Its translation is CASSSIEASSYEQYF.

This clonotype turned up a few times. This chain uses TRBV7-8 with TRBJ1-5; unclear D gene. Deletions cut 0 bases from V and 0 bases from J, with 12 bases between. Germline values: CDR1 SGHVS, CDR2 FQNEAQ. The CDR3 length is 17 residues. CDR3 nucleotides: TGTGCCAGCAGCTTAGCTGCGACAACTGATAGCAATCAGCCCCAGCATTTT. It yields the protein CASSLAATTDSNQPQHF. Complete variable domain (other parts from reference TRBV7-8 and TRBJ1-5): GAGVSQSPRYKVAKRGQDVALRCDPISGHVSLFWYQQALGQGPEFLTYFQNEAQLDKSGLPSDRFFAERPEGSVSTLKIQRTQQEDSAVYLCASSLAATTDSNQPQHFGDGTRLSIL.

The chain couples TRBV6-2 or TRBV6-3 to TRBJ2-1, with a tentative D call TRBD2 (6 bases). This CDR3 is built from 15 residues. Germline lookup yields CDR1 MNHEY and CDR2 SVGEGT. V was shortened by 4 bases and J by 5 bases, with 15 bases between the two germline ends. Here the CDR3 reads CASSLDGSLDNEQFF. The CDR3, as DNA: TGTGCCAGCAGTTTAGACGGGAGTCTCGACAATGAGCAGTTCTTC.

V gene TRBV7-9 combines with J gene TRBJ1-2; D not resolved. Germline V lookup: CDR1 SEHNR, CDR2 FQNEAQ (reference sequence). Trimming took 4 bases from V and 3 from J, leaving 18 bases between them. The CDR3 covers 16 residues. CDR3: CASSSIHQPDDYGYTF. The CDR3 region has the DNA TGTGCCAGCAGCTCCATCCACCAACCGGACGACTATGGCTACACCTTC.

The table lists this clonotype with many counts. This chain joins TRBV7-2 and TRBJ1-3, with a weak D call TRBD1 (5 bases). The CDR3 is made up of 15 amino acids. The germline V gene has CDR1 SGHTA and CDR2 FQGNSA. With 1 base removed from V and 4 bases from J, the gap between germline ends came to 11 bases. This CDR3 reads CASSLVGGAGNTIYF. CDR3 bases: TGTGCCAGCAGCTTAGTAGGAGGGGCGGGAAACACCATATATTTT.

The chain has TRBV30 and TRBJ1-1; D is unresolved. In germline, CDR1 is GTSNPN, CDR2 SVGIG (reference sequence). The CDR3 sequence is 13 residues long. V was shortened by 2 bases and J by 1 base, with 8 bases between the two germline ends. The CDR3 DNA sequence: TGTGCCTGGAGTATGTCCTCGAACACTGAAGCTTTCTTT. As protein: CAWSMSSNTEAFF.

V gene TRBV7-2 combines with J gene TRBJ1-1, with D unresolved. Trimming took 6 bases from V and 6 from J, leaving 14 bases between them. The CDR3 loop spans 13 amino acids. Germline CDR1 reads SGHTA; CDR2 reads FQGNSA. CDR3 protein: CASSGRAGPEAFF. In DNA, the CDR3 is TGTGCCAGCAGTGGGAGGGCCGGGCCTGAAGCTTTCTTT.

This clonotype was recorded a few times. The chain combines TRBV6-2 or TRBV6-3 with TRBJ1-6; tentative D call: TRBD1 (5 bases). V dropped 2 bases and J dropped 4 bases, with 6 bases sitting between them. The germline V gene encodes CDR1 MNHEY and CDR2 SVGEGT. The CDR3 loop spans 14 amino acids. In DNA form, the CDR3 reads TGTGCCAGCAGTTACGACAGATATAATTCACCCCTCCACTTT. Its translation is CASSYDRYNSPLHF.

The chain joins TRBV6-2 or TRBV6-3 to TRBJ2-1; D is tentatively TRBD1 or TRBD2 (5 bases each). This CDR3 has 13 amino acids. From germline, CDR1 is MNHEY and CDR2 SVGEGT. Trimming took off 6 bases at V and 5 bases at J, with 11 bases between the two ends. This CDR3 reads CASSWGPNNEQFF. The CDR3 nucleotides read TGTGCCAGCAGCTGGGGACCTAACAATGAGCAGTTCTTC.